The clone carrying this T cell receptor (beta chain) was recorded once. Antigen specificity is unknown. No patient escaped relapse after autologous stem cell transplantation, and brentuximab vedotin exposure varied. This CDR3 has 14 amino acids. CDR1 is SGDLS, CDR2 YYNGEE, per germline. V gave up 0 bases and J gave up 6 bases; unmatched junction bases: 3. This sample is part of a study of PD-1 blockade in classical Hodgkin lymphoma. Study-level results: Underlying causes for the observed repertoire differences were not defined, possibly disease activity or prior therapy.

The table came from immunoSEQ multiplex PCR; TCRdb's copy has only in-frame clones and leaves some out. The top ten hold just under 2.5% of the sample, which has over 25,000 clones, under 90% seen once. The specimen was peripheral blood mononuclear cells (PBMCs), collected at baseline. This clonotype originated in a human donor with classical Hodgkin lymphoma. The J gene is TRBJ2-1, the V gene TRBV9; 7 nucleotides line up with TRBD1. Written as DNA, the CDR3 is TGTGCCAGCAGCGTAGACCCAGGGGGCAATGAGCAGTTCTTC. Protein sequence: CASSVDPGGNEQFF.